The 2 T cell receptor beta chains reported below all come from one sample, sequenced in a study of cytomegalovirus exposure and HLA in healthy donors. This PCR relied on a set of 60 Vbeta primers and 13 Jbeta primers. TCRdb's table, derived via immunoSEQ multiplex PCR, lists solely in-frame clones and lacks some. The sample lists 96,000 or so clones, 65% to 80% seen once, with about 14% in the top ten. The sequencing sample was made of PBMCs. These receptors were taken from a woman between 65 and 79 years old in good health and CMV-seropositive.

V gene TRBV19 combines with J gene TRBJ2-1; 7 nucleotides match TRBD1. This CDR3 contains 14 residues. The V gene end was trimmed by 4 bases and the J gene end by 10 bases; junction bases not matched to a gene: 10. CDR1 is LNHDA and CDR2 is SQIVND in the germline V gene (reference sequence). The CDR3 DNA sequence: TGTGCCAGTAGTACCACAGGGGCGCCTAGGGAGCAGTTCTTC. It translates to CASSTTGAPREQFF. Supplemented by reference TRBV19 and TRBJ2-1, the full variable domain reads DGGITQSPKYLFRKEGQNVTLSCEQNLNHDAMYWYRQDPGQGLRLIYYSQIVNDFQKGDIAEGYSVSREKKESFPLTVTSAQKNPTAFYLCASSTTGAPREQFFGPGTRLTVL.

The rearrangement joins TRBV27 to TRBJ1-2; TRBD1 matches 9 bases. V was pared by 2 bases and J by 4 bases, with 8 bases of the junction left unmatched. Germline V CDR1 and CDR2: MNHEY, SMNVEV (reference sequence). This CDR3 has 16 amino acids. CDR3 sequence (DNA): TGTGCCAGCAGTTTAGGACAGGGGCCCTCTTTCTATGGCTACACCTTC. Translation gives CASSLGQGPSFYGYTF.